Presented here are 14 T cell receptor beta chains from one specimen sequenced in a study of cytomegalovirus exposure and HLA in healthy donors (dated by TCRdb to the late 2010s). The library was generated by the immunoSEQ multiplex PCR assay. The multiplex PCR relied on a mix of 60 forward primers for TCR Vbeta segments and 13 reverse primers for TCR Jbeta segments. TCRdb took over this immuneACCESS table, retaining in-frame rearrangements with V and J assigned. Such tables are incomplete; in checked studies, under half of the missing clones stem from an unresolved V gene, and the remainder is unexplained. The sample records about 110,000 clones, nearly 75% of which are singletons. The ten biggest clones cover 4.8% of the sample. The sample comprised PBMCs. All receptors come from a man aged 25-40 years in good health and CMV-seropositive.

V is TRBV28 and J is TRBJ1-2, with TRBD1 matching 7 bases. The germline CDR1 and CDR2 sequences are MDHEN and SYDVKM. The length of the CDR3 is 13 residues. J gave up 3 bases and V 5 bases, and 3 bases lay outside the gene matches. The CDR3 region has the DNA TGTGCCAGCAGTCGGGGACAGTACTATGGCTACACCTTC. It specifies CASSRGQYYGYTF.

The chain recombines TRBV27 with TRBJ1-6; 7 nucleotides agree with TRBD1. CDR1 MNHEY and CDR2 SMNVEV come from the germline V gene (reference sequence). The CDR3 spans 15 residues. Trimming cost V 6 bases and J 4 bases; bases outside gene matches: 6. The CDR3 protein is CASSLWDSYNSPLHF. The CDR3 DNA reads TGTGCCAGCAGCCTGTGGGACAGTTATAATTCACCCCTCCACTTT.

This chain uses TRBV2 with TRBJ1-1; D is uncertain. With 6 bases removed from V and 4 bases from J, the gap between germline ends came to 9 bases. In germline, CDR1 is SNHLY, CDR2 FYNNEI. The CDR3 has 12 amino acids. The CDR3 here is CASRIESTEAFF. The CDR3, as DNA: TGTGCCAGCAGGATTGAGAGCACTGAAGCTTTCTTT.

The gene calls are TRBV5-1 and TRBJ2-7, with 7 bases fitting TRBD1. Losses at the gene ends were 6 bases for V and 0 bases for J; bases not matched to a gene: 3. The germline CDR1 and CDR2 sequences are SGHRS and YFSETQ. The length of the CDR3 is 13 residues. CDR3 in amino acids: CASTGTDSYEQYF. The CDR3 bases are TGCGCCAGCACCGGGACAGACTCCTACGAGCAGTACTTC.

This chain links TRBV18 with TRBJ2-7; the D gene is possibly TRBD1 (6 bases). V was cut by 5 bases and J by 2 bases, with 22 bases left in between. The CDR3 is 17 amino acids. Germline loops: CDR1 KGHSH, CDR2 LQKENI. The CDR3 DNA reads as TGTGCCAGCTCAGGTGGACTCCGGGACAAGGGTCCCTACGAGCAGTACTTC. This sequence encodes CASSGGLRDKGPYEQYF.

The gene calls are TRBV7-6 and TRBJ2-6; D call uncertain. CDR3 length equals 15 residues. Germline CDR1 and CDR2: SGHVS and FNYEAQ. Trimming took 1 base from V and 0 from J, leaving 4 bases between them. In nucleotides, the CDR3 is TGTGCCAGCAGCTTAGACAGCTCTGGGGCCAACGTCCTGACTTTC. It yields the protein CASSLDSSGANVLTF. Together with reference TRBV7-6 and TRBJ2-6, the CDR3 gives the full variable domain: GAGVSQSPRYKVTKRGQDVALRCDPISGHVSLYWYRQALGQGPEFLTYFNYEAQQDKSGLPNDRFSAERPEGSISTLTIQRTEQRDSAMYRCASSLDSSGANVLTFGAGSRLTVL.

As regards this clone: At one end the junction does not follow the germline gene, possibly because of a read error. The CDR3 spells CASSRGWTGDGYPF. CDR3 bases: TGTGCCAGCAGTCGCGGATGGACAGGGGATGGCTACCCCTTC. This chain joins TRBV28 and TRBJ1-2, with 9 bases that match TRBD1. The CDR3 covers 14 residues. Germline CDR1 is MDHEN and CDR2 is SYDVKM.

This clone was counted once. The junction does not match germline at one end; this may be a read error. The chain combines TRBV7-9 with TRBJ1-4; 7 bases agree with TRBD1. The CDR3 contains 15 residues. Germline V CDR1 and CDR2: SEHNR, FQNEAQ (reference sequence). The CDR3 region is CSSSPPTGTNEKLFF. In nucleotides, the CDR3 is TGTTCCAGCAGCCCTCCGACAGGGACTAATGAAAAACTGTTTTTT.

The V call is TRBV14, the J call TRBJ2-3, with 7 bases matching TRBD2. Germline-derived CDR1 and CDR2 are SGHDN and FVKESK. The CDR3 consists of 15 residues. Germline trimming cut 6 bases from V and 0 bases from J; bases unmatched to any gene: 6. The CDR3 nucleotides read TGTGCCAGCAGGAAGACTAGCAGTAGCACAGATACGCAGTATTTT. This encodes CASRKTSSSTDTQYF.

J is TRBJ2-7 and V is TRBV18, with TRBD1 identical over 9 bases. Trimming at V came to 5 bases and at J to 2 bases, leaving 10 bases not matched to a gene. CDR3 size: 16 residues. Germline V gene data show CDR1 as KGHSH and CDR2 as LQKENI. The CDR3 loop is CASSYLYRDRAYEQYF. The CDR3, as DNA: TGTGCCAGCTCATACCTATACCGGGACAGGGCCTACGAGCAGTACTTC.

This chain joins TRBV10-2 and TRBJ1-3; D not certain. The CDR3 is 13 amino acids. Per germline, CDR1 WSHSY and CDR2 SAAADI. Trimming pared 6 bases from V and 4 bases from J, leaving 10 bases between. CDR3 loop: CASRVGRGNTIYF. CDR3 nucleotides: TGCGCCAGCAGGGTGGGGAGGGGAAACACCATATATTTT.

V and J are TRBV6-6 and TRBJ2-3, with TRBD2 matching 11 bases. After removal of 8 bases from V and 5 bases from J, the junction contained 6 bases not matched to a gene. The CDR3 totals 14 residues. Germline V gives CDR1 MNHNY, CDR2 SVGAGI (reference sequence). CDR3 in DNA: TGTGCCAGCGGTCTAGCGGGGGGCGGAGATACGCAGTATTTT. The encoded protein is CASGLAGGGDTQYF.

V and J are TRBV5-1 and TRBJ2-5, with 8 bases aligning to TRBD1. The DNA end lines up better with TRBJ2-7; the J call may be wrong. The CDR3 totals 16 residues. Germline V gene lookup returns CDR1 SGHRS and CDR2 YFSETQ. CDR3 amino acids: CASSLNGQGVSYEQYF. As DNA, the CDR3 is TGCGCCAGCAGCTTGAATGGACAGGGCGTCTCCTACGAGCAGTACTTC.

This chain uses TRBV5-1 with TRBJ2-2; possible D gene TRBD1, 5 bases. The V gene's germline CDR1 is SGHRS and CDR2 YFSETQ. The V gene lost 0 bases and the J gene lost 4 bases, with 13 bases spanning the gap. There are 16 residues in the CDR3. Here the CDR3 reads CASSLEGRVATGELFF. CDR3 in DNA: TGCGCCAGCAGCTTGGAAGGCAGGGTGGCCACCGGGGAGCTGTTTTTT.